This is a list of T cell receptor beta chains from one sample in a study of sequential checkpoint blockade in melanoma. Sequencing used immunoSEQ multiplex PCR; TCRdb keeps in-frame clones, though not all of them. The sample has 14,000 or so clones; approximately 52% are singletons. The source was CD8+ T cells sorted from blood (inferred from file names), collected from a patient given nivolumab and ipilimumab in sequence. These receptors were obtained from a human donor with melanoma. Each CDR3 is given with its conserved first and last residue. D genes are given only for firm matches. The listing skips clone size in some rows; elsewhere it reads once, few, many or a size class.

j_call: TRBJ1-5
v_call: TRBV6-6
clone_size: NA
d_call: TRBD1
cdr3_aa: CASSYSGTGVQHF
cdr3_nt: TGTGCCAGCAGTTACTCAGGGACAGGGGTCCAGCATTTT

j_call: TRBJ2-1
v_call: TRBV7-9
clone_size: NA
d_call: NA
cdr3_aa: CASSPDPVAGQFF
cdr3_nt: TGTGCCAGCAGCCCGGACCCCGTCGCGGGGCAGTTCTTC

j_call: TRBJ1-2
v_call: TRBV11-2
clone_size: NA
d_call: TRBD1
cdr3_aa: CASSLEDRGGEGYTF
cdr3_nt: TGTGCCAGCAGCTTAGAGGACAGGGGGGGAGAAGGCTACACCTTC

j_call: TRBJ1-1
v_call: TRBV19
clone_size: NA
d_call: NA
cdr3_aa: CASSIDLNTEAFF
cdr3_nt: TGTGCCAGTAGTATAGATCTAAACACTGAAGCTTTCTTT

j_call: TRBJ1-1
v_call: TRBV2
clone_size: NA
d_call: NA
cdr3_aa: CASSESAGFSEAFF
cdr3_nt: TGTGCCAGCAGCGAGAGCGCCGGATTTTCGGAAGCTTTCTTT

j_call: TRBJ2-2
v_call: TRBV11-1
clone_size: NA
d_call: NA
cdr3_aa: CASSLGRAGELFF
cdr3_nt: TGTGCCAGCAGCTTAGGGCGGGCCGGGGAGCTGTTTTTT

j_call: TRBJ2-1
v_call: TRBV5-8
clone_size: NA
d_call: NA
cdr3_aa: CASSLFTDNEQFF
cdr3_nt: TGTGCCAGCAGCCTCTTCACGGACAATGAGCAGTTCTTC

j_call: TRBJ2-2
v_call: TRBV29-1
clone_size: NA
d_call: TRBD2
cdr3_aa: CSVDGLAGTNTGELFF
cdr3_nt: TGCAGCGTTGATGGACTAGCGGGAACCAACACCGGGGAGCTGTTTTTT

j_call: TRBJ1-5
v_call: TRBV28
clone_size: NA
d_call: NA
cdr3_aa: CASSFGQDLINQPQHF
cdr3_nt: TGTGCCAGCAGTTTCGGACAAGACCTAATCAATCAGCCCCAGCATTTT

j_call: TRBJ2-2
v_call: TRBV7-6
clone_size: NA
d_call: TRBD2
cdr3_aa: CASSLAASGLTGELFF
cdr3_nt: TGTGCCAGCAGCTTAGCTGCTAGCGGGCTGACCGGGGAGCTGTTTTTT

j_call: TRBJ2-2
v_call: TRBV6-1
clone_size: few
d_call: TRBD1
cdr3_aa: CASGQGDTGELFF
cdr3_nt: TGTGCCAGCGGACAGGGGGACACCGGGGAGCTGTTTTTT

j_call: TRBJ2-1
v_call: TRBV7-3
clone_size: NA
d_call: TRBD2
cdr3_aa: CASSTSGGTHNEQFF
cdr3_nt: TGTGCCAGCAGCACCAGCGGGGGGACCCACAATGAGCAGTTCTTC

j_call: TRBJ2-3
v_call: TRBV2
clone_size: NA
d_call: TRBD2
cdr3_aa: CASSESAGITDTQYF
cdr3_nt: TGTGCCAGCAGTGAATCAGCGGGGATCACAGATACGCAGTATTTT

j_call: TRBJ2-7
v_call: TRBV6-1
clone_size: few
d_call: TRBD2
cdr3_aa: CASSDLAGGEYEQYF
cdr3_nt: TGTGCCAGCAGTGACTTAGCGGGGGGTGAGTACGAGCAGTACTTC

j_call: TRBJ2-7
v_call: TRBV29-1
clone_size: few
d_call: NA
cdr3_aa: CSVSPAQGNYEQYF
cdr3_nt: TGCAGCGTTTCCCCCGCACAGGGCAACTACGAGCAGTACTTC

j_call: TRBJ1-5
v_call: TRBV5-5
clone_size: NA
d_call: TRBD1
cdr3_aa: CASSLTGQGFSNQPQHF
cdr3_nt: TGTGCCAGCAGCTTGACGGGACAGGGGTTCAGCAATCAGCCCCAGCATTTT

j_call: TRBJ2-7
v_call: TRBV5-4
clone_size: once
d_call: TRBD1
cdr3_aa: CASSDYYRGQNEQYF
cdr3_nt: TGTGCCAGCAGCGATTACTACAGGGGGCAGAACGAGCAGTACTTC

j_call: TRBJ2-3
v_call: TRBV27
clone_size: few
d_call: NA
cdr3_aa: CASSLSRADTQYF
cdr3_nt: TGTGCCAGCAGTTTATCCCGTGCGGATACGCAGTATTTT

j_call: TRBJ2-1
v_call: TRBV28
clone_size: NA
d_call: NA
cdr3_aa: CASSPSLMSYNEQFF
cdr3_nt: TGTGCCAGCAGCCCGAGCCTGATGTCTTACAATGAGCAGTTCTTC

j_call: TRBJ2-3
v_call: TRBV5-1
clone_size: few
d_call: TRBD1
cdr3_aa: CASSRGQGSTDTQYF
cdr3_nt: TGCGCCAGCAGCAGGGGACAGGGTAGCACAGATACGCAGTATTTT

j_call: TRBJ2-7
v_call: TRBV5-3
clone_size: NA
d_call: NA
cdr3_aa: CASSLGDNEQYF
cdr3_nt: TGTGCCAGCAGCTTAGGGGACAACGAGCAGTACTTC

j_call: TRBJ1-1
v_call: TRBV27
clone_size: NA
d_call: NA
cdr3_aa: CASSMSNTEAFF
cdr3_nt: TGTGCCAGCTCCATGTCCAACACTGAAGCTTTCTTT

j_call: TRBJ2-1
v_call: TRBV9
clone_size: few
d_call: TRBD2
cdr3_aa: CASSVVDGGAYHTEQFF
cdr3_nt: TGTGCCAGCAGCGTAGTAGACGGGGGGGCCTATCACACTGAGCAGTTCTTC

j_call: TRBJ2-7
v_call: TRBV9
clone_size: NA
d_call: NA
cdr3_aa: CASSATFGREDEQYF
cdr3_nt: TGTGCCAGCAGCGCTACGTTCGGCAGGGAGGACGAGCAGTACTTC

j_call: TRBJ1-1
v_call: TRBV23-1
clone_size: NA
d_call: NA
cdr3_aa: CASSHGNRAYRRGTEAFF
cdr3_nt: TGCGCCAGCAGTCATGGGAACAGGGCCTACCGAAGGGGCACTGAAGCTTTCTTT

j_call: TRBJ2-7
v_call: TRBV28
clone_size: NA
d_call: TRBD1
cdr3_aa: CASSFLVGQGYEQYF
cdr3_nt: TGTGCCAGCAGTTTTTTAGTGGGACAGGGGTACGAGCAGTACTTC

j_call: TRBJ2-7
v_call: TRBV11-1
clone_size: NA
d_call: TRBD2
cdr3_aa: CASSWTSGSSYEQYF
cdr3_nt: TGTGCCAGCAGCTGGACTAGCGGGAGCTCCTACGAGCAGTACTTC

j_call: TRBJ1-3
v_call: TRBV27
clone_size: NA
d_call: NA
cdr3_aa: CASSLSMGLAGNTIYF
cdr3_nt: TGTGCCAGCAGTTTATCGATGGGGCTCGCGGGAAACACCATATATTTT

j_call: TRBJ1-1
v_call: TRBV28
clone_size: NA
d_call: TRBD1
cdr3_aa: CASSSRGLRTEAFF
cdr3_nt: TGTGCCAGCAGTTCCAGGGGGCTGAGAACTGAAGCTTTCTTT

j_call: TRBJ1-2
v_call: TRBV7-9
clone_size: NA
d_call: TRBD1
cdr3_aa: CASSPRGLPDYGYTF
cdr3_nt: TGTGCCAGCAGCCCGAGGGGGCTCCCCGACTATGGCTACACCTTC

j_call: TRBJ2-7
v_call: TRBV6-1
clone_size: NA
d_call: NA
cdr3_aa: CASSERSPYEQYF
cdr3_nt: TGTGCCAGCAGTGAACGGAGTCCCTACGAGCAGTACTTC

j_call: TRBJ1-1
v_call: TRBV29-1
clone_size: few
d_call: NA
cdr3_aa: CSVDGGESTEAFF
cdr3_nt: TGCAGCGTTGATGGAGGGGAGAGCACTGAAGCTTTCTTT

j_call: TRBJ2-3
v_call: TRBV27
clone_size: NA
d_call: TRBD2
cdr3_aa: CASSPLAGSTDTQYF
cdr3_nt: TGTGCCAGCAGTCCCTTAGCGGGGTCGACAGATACGCAGTATTTT

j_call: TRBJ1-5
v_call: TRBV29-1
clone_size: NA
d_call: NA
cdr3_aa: CSVEEGHNQPQHF
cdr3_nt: TGCAGCGTTGAAGAAGGACACAATCAGCCCCAGCATTTT

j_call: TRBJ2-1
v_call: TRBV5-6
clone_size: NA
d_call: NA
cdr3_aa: CASSGTHGEGNEQFF
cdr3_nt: TGTGCCAGCAGCGGGACACACGGGGAAGGCAATGAGCAGTTCTTC

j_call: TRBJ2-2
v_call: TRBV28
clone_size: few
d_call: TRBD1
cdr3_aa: CASTLRTGGNTGELFF
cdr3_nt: TGTGCCAGCACCCTAAGGACAGGGGGAAACACCGGGGAGCTGTTTTTT

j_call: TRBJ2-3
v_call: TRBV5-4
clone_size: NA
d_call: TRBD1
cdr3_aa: CASSPGQDDPTDTQYF
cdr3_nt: TGTGCCAGCAGCCCGGGACAGGATGACCCCACAGATACGCAGTATTTT

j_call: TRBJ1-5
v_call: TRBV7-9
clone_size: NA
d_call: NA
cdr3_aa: CASSEGGYGNQPQHF
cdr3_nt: TGTGCCAGCAGCGAGGGGGGGTACGGCAATCAGCCCCAGCATTTT

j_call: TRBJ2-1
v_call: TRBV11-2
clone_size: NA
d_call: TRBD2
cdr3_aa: CASKVSGGPLNEQFF
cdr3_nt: TGTGCCAGCAAGGTATCGGGAGGGCCTCTTAATGAGCAGTTCTTC

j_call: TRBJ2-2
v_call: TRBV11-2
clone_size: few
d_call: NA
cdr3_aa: CASSLGPGTPTNTGELFF
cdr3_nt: TGTGCCAGCAGCTTAGGGCCCGGGACACCAACGAACACCGGGGAGCTGTTTTTT

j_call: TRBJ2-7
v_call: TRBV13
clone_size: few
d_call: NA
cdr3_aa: CASSLSPGVSYEQYF
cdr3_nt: TGTGCCAGCAGTTTGTCACCAGGGGTCTCCTACGAGCAGTACTTC